These 19 T cell receptor beta chains were sequenced from one sample in a study of T cell responses to AZD1222 COVID-19 vaccine. The assay was immunoSEQ multiplex PCR, and TCRdb's table has in-frame clones only and misses some. This table has roughly 200,000 clones, approximately 95% appearing once. The source was peripheral blood, collected 28 days after the second dose of the MenACWY control vaccine. All receptors come from an adult who received the MenACWY meningococcal vaccine as a control.

This chain connects TRBV18 to TRBJ1-5; 10 nucleotides agree with TRBD1. V was clipped by 5 bases and J by 7 bases; unmatched bases: 8. The CDR3 totals 15 residues. Germline CDR1 is KGHSH and CDR2 is LQKENI. CDR3 DNA: TGTGCCAGCTCAAAGAAGGACAGGGGGAACCAGCCCCAGCATTTT. It is translated as CASSKKDRGNQPQHF.

The chain employs TRBV7-9 and TRBJ2-6; D possibly matches TRBD1 or TRBD2 (5 bases each). From germline, CDR1 is SEHNR and CDR2 FQNEAQ (reference sequence). CDR3 length: 17 residues. The V gene lost 5 bases and the J gene lost 2 bases, with 16 bases spanning the gap. The CDR3: CASSPGLRTAGANVLTF. The CDR3 bases are TGTGCCAGCAGCCCGGGGCTACGAACGGCTGGGGCCAACGTCCTGACTTTC.

The V and J genes are TRBV7-9 and TRBJ1-4; D not certain. There are 15 residues in the CDR3. V lost 2 bases and J 2 bases, leaving 9 bases between the germline ends. The germline CDR1 and CDR2 sequences are SEHNR and FQNEAQ (reference sequence). This chain's CDR3 is CASSLMALTNEKLFF. The DNA for the CDR3 is TGTGCCAGCAGCTTAATGGCACTGACTAATGAAAAACTGTTTTTT.

The chain couples TRBV3-1 (or the pseudogene TRBV3-2) to TRBJ1-2; TRBD1 might be the D (5 bases). CDR3 length: 15 amino acids. The germline CDR1 and CDR2 sequences are LGHDT and YNNKEL (reference sequence). V lost 0 bases, J lost 5 bases, and 13 bases lay in between. The CDR3 DNA reads as TGTGCCAGCAGCCAAGATCCCCAGGGTAGTTATGGCTACACCTTC. The encoded protein is CASSQDPQGSYGYTF.

The chain combines TRBV27 with TRBJ1-1; D is unclear. The CDR3 consists of 13 residues. Between the trimmed V and J ends, which lost 3 bases and 0 bases, there was a span of 5 bases. In germline, CDR1 is MNHEY, CDR2 SMNVEV (reference sequence). CDR3 bases: TGTGCCAGCAGTTTTGAGGTGAACACTGAAGCTTTCTTT. This sequence encodes CASSFEVNTEAFF.

The chain combines TRBV13 with TRBJ2-5, with 11 bases fitting TRBD2. V lost 3 bases to trimming and J lost 0 bases; unmatched junction nucleotides: 3. This CDR3 region has 16 residues. In germline, CDR1 is PRHDT, CDR2 FYEKMQ (reference sequence). CDR3 sequence: CASSFWTSGYQETQYF. CDR3 DNA sequence: TGTGCCAGCAGCTTTTGGACTAGCGGGTACCAAGAGACCCAGTACTTC.

V and J are TRBV27 and TRBJ2-1; possible D gene TRBD2, 7 bases. V shed 6 bases and J shed 10 bases, with 19 bases lying between them. The CDR3 consists of 14 residues. CDR1 and CDR2 (germline): MNHEY, SMNVEV (reference sequence). The CDR3 region has the DNA TGTGCCAGCAGCCCCTTCGGGGGGCAGGGAGAGCAGTTCTTC. Translation gives CASSPFGGQGEQFF.

This rearrangement joins TRBV6-5 to TRBJ1-6; the match to TRBD1 covers 10 bases. Germline trimming cut 6 bases from V and 4 bases from J; bases unmatched to any gene: 3. The CDR3 consists of 15 residues. Germline values: CDR1 MNHEY, CDR2 SVGAGI. For the CDR3, the DNA is TGTGCCAGCAGGGACAGGGGGGGGTATAATTCACCCCTCCACTTT. Translating it yields CASRDRGGYNSPLHF.

J is TRBJ2-7 and V is TRBV4-2, with D hard to call. CDR1 is LGHNA, CDR2 YNFKEQ, per germline. Trimming shortened V by 0 bases and J by 3 bases, and 3 bases separated the two germline ends. The CDR3 is 12 residues long. CDR3 in amino acids: CASSQDSYEQYF. CDR3 in DNA: TGTGCCAGCAGCCAAGACAGCTACGAGCAGTACTTC.

The chain links TRBV12-3 or TRBV12-4 to TRBJ1-2; the match to TRBD1 covers 8 bases. The CDR3 spans 13 residues. Trimming removed 8 bases from V and 4 bases from J; junction bases left unmatched: 6. The DNA for the CDR3 is TGTGCCAGCGGGACAGGACAGTCCTATGGCTACACCTTC. This translates into CASGTGQSYGYTF.

The rearrangement joins TRBV7-2 to TRBJ2-5; D unresolved. CDR1 is SGHTA and CDR2 is FQGNSA in the germline V gene. The V end lost 6 bases, the J end lost 5 bases, and 7 bases lay between the germline ends. The CDR3 totals 11 residues. CDR3 sequence reads: CASSMGETQYF. The CDR3, as DNA: TGTGCCAGCAGTATGGGTGAGACCCAGTACTTC.

In DNA form, the CDR3 reads TGTGCCAGCAGCTTGGTGGTGGTCAATCAGCCCCAGCATTTT. This encodes CASSLVVVNQPQHF. The V and J genes are TRBV5-5 and TRBJ1-5; no clear D. Trimming took 0 bases from V and 3 from J, leaving 7 bases between them. CDR3 length: 14 residues. The germline V gene has CDR1 SGHKS and CDR2 YYEKEE (reference sequence). The full variable domain, its missing parts supplied by reference TRBV5-5 and TRBJ1-5, is DAGVTQSPTHLIKTRGQQVTLRCSPISGHKSVSWYQQVLGQGPQFIFQYYEKEERGRGNFPDRFSARQFPNYSSELNVNALLLGDSALYLCASSLVVVNQPQHFGDGTRLSIL.

The gene calls are TRBV10-1 and TRBJ1-6, with no clear D. Germline CDR1 is WNHNN and CDR2 is SYGVQD (reference sequence). V lost 3 bases and J lost 7, with 10 bases in between. The CDR3 extends over 14 amino acids. The CDR3 DNA follows: TGCGCCAGCAGTGAAGAGGATCCAAATTCACCCCTCCACTTT. This gives the protein CASSEEDPNSPLHF.

This sequence joins TRBV19 and TRBJ2-1, with TRBD2 identical over 8 bases. After removal of 9 bases from V and 5 bases from J, the junction contained 18 bases not matched to a gene. Germline V CDR1 and CDR2: LNHDA, SQIVND (reference sequence). The CDR3 covers 17 residues. The CDR3 sequence is CARNPGRTSFGDNEQFF. The CDR3 DNA sequence: TGTGCCAGAAACCCGGGCCGGACTAGCTTTGGGGACAATGAGCAGTTCTTC.

This clone occurred once. The CDR3 nucleotides read TGCGCCAGCAGCTTGTCAGTGGACCCCGGGGACGGTGGCTACACCTTC. Amino acid sequence: CASSLSVDPGDGGYTF. The gene calls are TRBV5-1 and TRBJ1-2, with D tentatively TRBD1 (5 bases). The germline V and J ends were trimmed by 1 base and 7 bases, with 20 bases remaining between them. CDR1 and CDR2 from the germline V gene are SGHRS and YFSETQ. The CDR3 covers 16 residues.

The chain uses TRBV4-1 and TRBJ1-1; no clear D gene. Germline-derived CDR1 and CDR2 are MGHRA and YSYEKL. V was shortened by 1 base and J by 4 bases, with 10 bases between the two germline ends. The length of the CDR3 is 14 residues. The CDR3 loop is CASSQGALGTEAFF. As DNA, the CDR3 is TGCGCCAGCAGCCAAGGGGCGCTGGGCACTGAAGCTTTCTTT.

This sequence joins TRBV5-6 and TRBJ1-4; 12 positions agree with TRBD1. After removal of 5 bases from V and 4 bases from J, the junction contained 12 bases not matched to a gene. The CDR3 has 18 amino acids. Germline V gives CDR1 SGHDT, CDR2 YYEEEE. The CDR3 region has the DNA TGTGCCAGCAGGCTAACCGGGACAGGGGGCAGCCTTAATGAAAAACTGTTTTTT. This gives the protein CASRLTGTGGSLNEKLFF.

The chain links TRBV19 to TRBJ1-1, with 10 bases aligning to TRBD1. The V gene's germline CDR1 is LNHDA and CDR2 SQIVND (reference sequence). Losses at the gene ends were 4 bases for V and 4 bases for J; bases not matched to a gene: 3. CDR3 length: 14 residues. CDR3 loop: CASSKGQGTTEAFF. DNA for the CDR3: TGTGCCAGTAGTAAGGGACAGGGGACCACTGAAGCTTTCTTT.

The chain couples TRBV27 to TRBJ1-1; no firm D call. The V and J ends lost 5 bases and 4 bases respectively, with 17 bases between them. Germline V gene data show CDR1 as MNHEY and CDR2 as SMNVEV (reference sequence). This CDR3 region has 15 residues. The CDR3 protein is CASSIRPNPSTEAFF. In DNA, the CDR3 is TGTGCCAGCAGTATCAGGCCTAATCCCTCCACTGAAGCTTTCTTT.